Presented here are 21 T cell receptor beta chains from one specimen sequenced in a study of blood T cells in healthy people across ages. Primers used in a second PCR of roughly 6 to 11 cycles were a sample-barcoded 5' primer and a J-beta primer mix. TCRdb recomputed calls from the 5' RACE reads with MiXCR, one row per CDR3 protein. The table shows under 800,000 distinct CDR3 sequences, with more than 20% occurring only once. The sample was blood. Every receptor here comes from a man aged 65-85 years in good health.

The V gene is TRBV20-1, the J gene TRBJ1-1; TRBD1 aligns across 9 bases. V trimming: 3 bases; J trimming: 1 base; junction bases outside the gene matches: 6. Germline V gene lookup returns CDR1 DFQATT and CDR2 SNEGSKA (reference sequence). The CDR3 covers 15 residues. Here the CDR3 reads CSASGTGLKNTEAFF. The CDR3 bases are TGCAGTGCTAGCGGGACAGGGCTGAAGAACACTGAAGCTTTCTTT.

The chain is built from TRBV15 and TRBJ2-5; 8 bases are shared with TRBD2. The J call may be mistaken, given a closer DNA end match to TRBJ2-1. This CDR3 comprises 12 residues. Per germline, CDR1 LNHNV and CDR2 YYDKDF (reference sequence). CDR3 loop: CATSLAGHEQFF. The DNA for the CDR3 is TGTGCCACCAGCTTAGCGGGACATGAGCAGTTCTTC.

CDR3 coding DNA: TGTGCCAGCAGCTCCTCGGGACTAGCAATCAATGAGCAGTTCTTC. Translation gives CASSSSGLAINEQFF. This chain connects TRBV11-2 to TRBJ2-1, with 9 bases matching TRBD2. V trimming: 4 bases; J trimming: 6 bases; junction bases outside the gene matches: 7. The CDR3 spans 15 residues. The germline V gene has CDR1 SGHAT and CDR2 FQNNGV.

The CDR3 here is CASSLAMTGRGNTYEQYF. The CDR3 nucleotides are TGTGCCAGCAGTTTAGCGATGACAGGGCGAGGAAATACCTACGAGCAGTACTTC. The chain combines TRBV12-3 or TRBV12-4 with TRBJ2-7, with 7 nucleotides matching TRBD1. The trim removed 0 bases at V and 2 bases at J, leaving 13 bases unmatched. This CDR3 comprises 18 residues.

The rearrangement uses TRBV20-1 and TRBJ2-5; 13 bases match TRBD2. CDR1 is DFQATT and CDR2 is SNEGSKA in the germline V gene (reference sequence). This CDR3 contains 15 residues. The CDR3 sequence is CRGTSGIGGKETQYF. As DNA, the CDR3 is TGCAGAGGGACTAGCGGGATTGGGGGGAAAGAGACCCAGTACTTC.

In regard to this clonotype: Just one base apart from a much larger clone, this may be a read error. The rearrangement joins TRBV24-1 to TRBJ2-5; 7 bases line up with TRBD1. The CDR3 runs to 15 residues. Germline CDR1 is KGHDR and CDR2 is SFDVKD. This chain's CDR3 is CATSDVTGYQETQHF. CDR3 in DNA: TGTGCCACCAGTGACGTGACAGGGTACCAAGAGACCCAGCACTTC.

The chain has TRBV25-1 and TRBJ1-2, with D tentatively TRBD1 (5 bases). Trimming removed 3 bases from V and 10 bases from J, with 9 bases in between. Germline V lookup: CDR1 MGHDK, CDR2 SYGVNS. CDR3 length: 11 amino acids. The CDR3 is CASSDQGVYTF. The CDR3 DNA is TGTGCCAGCAGTGATCAGGGTGTCTACACCTTC.

This clonotype was seen only a few times. J is TRBJ2-3 and V is TRBV27; TRBD2 agrees at 8 bases. The CDR3 is made up of 16 amino acids. From germline, CDR1 is MNHEY and CDR2 SMNVEV (reference sequence). V shed 0 bases and J 1 base; nucleotides not matched to a gene: 3. The CDR3 DNA sequence: TGTGCCAGCAGTTTATCCAGCGGGAGCGGCACAGATACGCAGTATTTT. Translating gives CASSLSSGSGTDTQYF.

The table lists this clonotype with a few counts. The J gene is TRBJ2-5, the V gene TRBV21-1. TRBJ2-1 explains the end of the DNA better; the J call may be wrong. TRBV21-1 represents a pseudogene. This CDR3 region has 13 residues. CDR3 DNA sequence: TGTGCCAGCAGCTCCTTGGGGTGGGATGAGCAGTTCTTC. It yields the protein CASSSLGWDEQFF.

This clonotype was counted between two and nine times. This chain uses TRBV9 with TRBJ2-1; 11 nucleotides align to TRBD2. The CDR3 has 16 amino acids. Germline assignment: CDR1 SGDLS and CDR2 YYNGEE. Trimming at V came to 3 bases and at J to 4 bases, leaving 6 bases not matched to a gene. CDR3 protein: CASSATSGSRYNEQFF. The CDR3 DNA reads as TGTGCCAGCAGCGCTACTAGCGGGAGTAGATACAATGAGCAGTTCTTC.

This clonotype was recorded at least ten times. The rearrangement joins TRBV6-6 to TRBJ2-5; D is unresolved. CDR3 length: 15 residues. Germline loops: CDR1 MNHNY, CDR2 SVGAGI (reference sequence). Trimming cost V 2 bases and J 5 bases, with 15 bases left between them. This chain's CDR3 is CASSYARQAVETQYF. CDR3 DNA: TGTGCCAGCAGTTACGCCAGGCAGGCGGTTGAGACCCAGTACTTC.

The chain links TRBV27 to TRBJ1-6, with 11 positions matching TRBD1. After removal of 9 bases from V and 10 bases from J, the junction contained 8 bases not matched to a gene. The CDR3 has 14 residues. Germline V gene lookup returns CDR1 MNHEY and CDR2 SMNVEV (reference sequence). The CDR3 protein is CARRWGQGGSPLHF. CDR3 bases: TGTGCCAGGAGGTGGGGACAGGGGGGGTCACCCCTCCACTTT.

A few counts support this clonotype. V and J are TRBV20-1 and TRBJ2-7; 7 bases agree with TRBD2. Germline trimming cut 1 base from V and 3 bases from J; bases unmatched to any gene: 15. Germline CDR1 DFQATT, CDR2 SNEGSKA (reference sequence). CDR3 length: 17 amino acids. The CDR3 DNA sequence: TGCAGTGCTAGAGCATCCCTCGCTAGCGGAGCTCACTACGAGCAGTACTTC. Protein product: CSARASLASGAHYEQYF.

This clonotype occurred many times. V is TRBV24-1 and J is TRBJ2-1; D unresolved. V gave up 4 bases and J gave up 2 bases, with 14 bases separating them. This CDR3 has 16 amino acids. Germline V CDR1 and CDR2: KGHDR, SFDVKD. The CDR3 region is CATSDGPFAPYNEQFF. CDR3 DNA sequence: TGTGCCACCAGTGACGGTCCCTTTGCCCCCTACAATGAGCAGTTCTTC.

This clonotype was seen at least ten times. This chain links TRBV3-1 with TRBJ2-7; no clear D gene. Between the trimmed V and J ends, which lost 5 bases and 0 bases, there was a span of 14 bases. The CDR3 is 15 amino acids. Germline CDR1 LGHDT, CDR2 YNNKEL (reference sequence). CDR3 sequence (DNA): TGTGCCAGCAGCGTCAGTTACGGCAGCTCCTACGAGCAGTACTTC. Translation gives CASSVSYGSSYEQYF.

The rearrangement joins TRBV20-1 to TRBJ1-4; D not certain. V lost 0 bases, J lost 5 bases, and 13 bases lay in between. In germline, CDR1 is DFQATT, CDR2 SNEGSKA (reference sequence). CDR3 length: 15 amino acids. The CDR3 nucleotides are TGCAGTGCTAGAGATCGCCGGGCGGTAAATGAAAAACTGTTTTTT. Amino acids: CSARDRRAVNEKLFF.

This chain's CDR3 is CASRADRKTYEQYF. The CDR3 nucleotides are TGTGCCAGCAGGGCCGACAGAAAAACCTACGAGCAGTACTTC. The chain uses TRBV2 and TRBJ2-5, with a tentative D call TRBD1 (5 bases). The closer fit of TRBJ2-7 to the DNA end suggests the J call may be wrong. This CDR3 contains 14 residues. Germline CDR1 and CDR2: SNHLY and FYNNEI.

This clonotype was detected only once. V is TRBV4-3 and J is TRBJ2-2; D is possibly TRBD2 (5 bases). Trimming shortened V by 1 base and J by 4 bases, and 7 bases separated the two germline ends. CDR3 length equals 14 residues. From germline, CDR1 is LGHNA and CDR2 YSLEER. The CDR3 DNA follows: TGCGCCAGCAGCCAAGCGGGGTCCACCGGGGAGCTGTTTTTT. It yields the protein CASSQAGSTGELFF.

This chain joins TRBV3-1 and TRBJ1-1, with 8 bases that match TRBD1. CDR3 size: 16 residues. CDR1 and CDR2 (germline): LGHDT, YNNKEL (reference sequence). Trimming removed 4 bases from V and 1 base from J; junction bases left unmatched: 8. The CDR3 region has the DNA TGTGCCAGCAGCCCGACTGTTGGGACAGGGAACACTGAAGCTTTCTTT. Amino acid sequence: CASSPTVGTGNTEAFF.

In its sample, this clonotype was seen many times. The chain combines TRBV13 with TRBJ2-5; 10 nucleotides align to TRBD2. This CDR3 is built from 17 residues. The V segment lost 3 bases and the J segment 5 bases; nucleotides outside the gene matches: 12. CDR1 and CDR2 (germline): PRHDT, FYEKMQ (reference sequence). CDR3 protein: CASSFLEREGPVETQYF. The CDR3 DNA reads as TGTGCCAGCAGCTTCCTCGAGCGGGAGGGCCCTGTGGAGACCCAGTACTTC.

Notes on this clonotype: The CDR3 end shows no conserved phenylalanine or tryptophan, and so a read error is likely. The V gene is TRBV4-3, the J gene TRBJ2-1; 9 bases are a match to TRBD1. Germline V gene data show CDR1 as LGHNA and CDR2 as YSLEER. V trimming: 4 bases; J trimming: 6 bases; junction bases outside the gene matches: 7. The CDR3 extends over 15 amino acids. For the CDR3, the DNA is TGCGCCAGCAGCCTCGGGACAGGGCTTTTCAATGAGCAGTTCCTC. It specifies CASSLGTGLFNEQFL.